Listed below are T cell receptor beta chains from one sample, sequenced in a study of cytomegalovirus exposure and HLA in healthy donors. Assay used: immunoSEQ multiplex PCR; TCRdb lists only in-frame clones, some missing. Of some 140,000 clones in the sample, about three quarters were seen once. Material for sequencing was PBMCs. These receptors were obtained from a middle-aged woman in good health and CMV-seronegative. Each CDR3 is given with its conserved first and last residue.

17	TRBJ1-2	TRBV19	CASTPSVGRKGVYGYTF
14	TRBJ1-2	TRBV15	CATSRDNRVLGYTF
14	TRBJ1-2	TRBV13	CASRRTGGNYGYTF
14	TRBJ1-2	TRBV5-1	CASSLEGPLYGYTF
16	TRBJ2-7	TRBV5-1	CASSWGLRDRAYEQYF
13	TRBJ2-1	TRBV2	CATRDSSYNEQFF
14	TRBJ2-1	TRBV4-1	CASRGLAEGGEQFF
14	TRBJ2-3	TRBV5-6	CASSPEGSTDTQYF
15	TRBJ1-2	TRBV7-9	CASSLGDYLSDGYTF
19	TRBJ2-1	TRBV11-2	CASSLSARNRGWSYNEQFF
15	TRBJ2-5	TRBV2	CASSRLAGGQETQYF
13	TRBJ1-1	TRBV5-6	CASRGGQFTEAFF
14	TRBJ1-2	TRBV5-1	CASSLGGVMDGYTF
16	TRBJ2-1	TRBV6-4	CASSNTGTSGHNEQFF
16	TRBJ1-5	TRBV30	CAWSVGLGRGHQPQHF
14	TRBJ1-5	TRBV18	CASSPYRDNQPQHF
16	TRBJ1-1	TRBV6-5	CASSYRGGRRYTEAFF
13	TRBJ1-2	TRBV4-1	CASSHAGGNGYTF
14	TRBJ2-1	TRBV5-1	CASTLSDPRDEQFF
15	TRBJ1-1	TRBV11-2	CASSLDPEAYTEAFF
13	TRBJ1-2	TRBV5-6	CASSLYTGPGYTF
17	TRBJ2-1	TRBV7-8	CATFRDLAGDSYNEQFF
15	TRBJ1-3	TRBV5-1	CASSQDRGAGNTIYF
15	TRBJ2-2	TRBV4-1	CASSQGSFYTGELFF
12	TRBJ1-3	TRBV28	CAYGPTPNTIYF
13	TRBJ1-1	TRBV2	CASSQGANTEAFF
13	-	TRBV7-8	CASSFDRVHEQYF
13	TRBJ2-7	TRBV7-9	CASSPGIYYEQYF
14	TRBJ1-1	TRBV10-3	CAISGGTGDAEAFF
14	TRBJ1-1	TRBV29-1	CSVPGTGLNTEAFF
18	TRBJ2-7	TRBV9	CASSVGLGLAGDPYEQYF
14	TRBJ1-2	TRBV5-1	CASQRGETGYGYTF
16	TRBJ2-7	TRBV6-5	CASSYSQGIESYEQYF
12	TRBJ1-5	TRBV5-6	CASSLTGGPQHF
13	TRBJ1-1	TRBV19	CASSIQGDTEAFF
16	TRBJ1-6	TRBV6-1	CASSVRGSDYNSPLHF
11	TRBJ2-7	TRBV7-9	CASSTYYEQYF
14	TRBJ2-7	TRBV28	CASSSTGLLGEQYF
13	TRBJ2-5	TRBV15	CASNTGPRETQYF
14	TRBJ1-6	TRBV30	CAWSRDREGSPLHF
13	TRBJ1-2	TRBV4-2	CASSQQASYGYTF
15	TRBJ1-2	TRBV27	CASSLSPGQGGGYTF
15	TRBJ2-2	TRBV6-5	CASRAGTSGSWELFF
16	TRBJ1-6	TRBV4-1	CASSQGQQLLNSPLHF